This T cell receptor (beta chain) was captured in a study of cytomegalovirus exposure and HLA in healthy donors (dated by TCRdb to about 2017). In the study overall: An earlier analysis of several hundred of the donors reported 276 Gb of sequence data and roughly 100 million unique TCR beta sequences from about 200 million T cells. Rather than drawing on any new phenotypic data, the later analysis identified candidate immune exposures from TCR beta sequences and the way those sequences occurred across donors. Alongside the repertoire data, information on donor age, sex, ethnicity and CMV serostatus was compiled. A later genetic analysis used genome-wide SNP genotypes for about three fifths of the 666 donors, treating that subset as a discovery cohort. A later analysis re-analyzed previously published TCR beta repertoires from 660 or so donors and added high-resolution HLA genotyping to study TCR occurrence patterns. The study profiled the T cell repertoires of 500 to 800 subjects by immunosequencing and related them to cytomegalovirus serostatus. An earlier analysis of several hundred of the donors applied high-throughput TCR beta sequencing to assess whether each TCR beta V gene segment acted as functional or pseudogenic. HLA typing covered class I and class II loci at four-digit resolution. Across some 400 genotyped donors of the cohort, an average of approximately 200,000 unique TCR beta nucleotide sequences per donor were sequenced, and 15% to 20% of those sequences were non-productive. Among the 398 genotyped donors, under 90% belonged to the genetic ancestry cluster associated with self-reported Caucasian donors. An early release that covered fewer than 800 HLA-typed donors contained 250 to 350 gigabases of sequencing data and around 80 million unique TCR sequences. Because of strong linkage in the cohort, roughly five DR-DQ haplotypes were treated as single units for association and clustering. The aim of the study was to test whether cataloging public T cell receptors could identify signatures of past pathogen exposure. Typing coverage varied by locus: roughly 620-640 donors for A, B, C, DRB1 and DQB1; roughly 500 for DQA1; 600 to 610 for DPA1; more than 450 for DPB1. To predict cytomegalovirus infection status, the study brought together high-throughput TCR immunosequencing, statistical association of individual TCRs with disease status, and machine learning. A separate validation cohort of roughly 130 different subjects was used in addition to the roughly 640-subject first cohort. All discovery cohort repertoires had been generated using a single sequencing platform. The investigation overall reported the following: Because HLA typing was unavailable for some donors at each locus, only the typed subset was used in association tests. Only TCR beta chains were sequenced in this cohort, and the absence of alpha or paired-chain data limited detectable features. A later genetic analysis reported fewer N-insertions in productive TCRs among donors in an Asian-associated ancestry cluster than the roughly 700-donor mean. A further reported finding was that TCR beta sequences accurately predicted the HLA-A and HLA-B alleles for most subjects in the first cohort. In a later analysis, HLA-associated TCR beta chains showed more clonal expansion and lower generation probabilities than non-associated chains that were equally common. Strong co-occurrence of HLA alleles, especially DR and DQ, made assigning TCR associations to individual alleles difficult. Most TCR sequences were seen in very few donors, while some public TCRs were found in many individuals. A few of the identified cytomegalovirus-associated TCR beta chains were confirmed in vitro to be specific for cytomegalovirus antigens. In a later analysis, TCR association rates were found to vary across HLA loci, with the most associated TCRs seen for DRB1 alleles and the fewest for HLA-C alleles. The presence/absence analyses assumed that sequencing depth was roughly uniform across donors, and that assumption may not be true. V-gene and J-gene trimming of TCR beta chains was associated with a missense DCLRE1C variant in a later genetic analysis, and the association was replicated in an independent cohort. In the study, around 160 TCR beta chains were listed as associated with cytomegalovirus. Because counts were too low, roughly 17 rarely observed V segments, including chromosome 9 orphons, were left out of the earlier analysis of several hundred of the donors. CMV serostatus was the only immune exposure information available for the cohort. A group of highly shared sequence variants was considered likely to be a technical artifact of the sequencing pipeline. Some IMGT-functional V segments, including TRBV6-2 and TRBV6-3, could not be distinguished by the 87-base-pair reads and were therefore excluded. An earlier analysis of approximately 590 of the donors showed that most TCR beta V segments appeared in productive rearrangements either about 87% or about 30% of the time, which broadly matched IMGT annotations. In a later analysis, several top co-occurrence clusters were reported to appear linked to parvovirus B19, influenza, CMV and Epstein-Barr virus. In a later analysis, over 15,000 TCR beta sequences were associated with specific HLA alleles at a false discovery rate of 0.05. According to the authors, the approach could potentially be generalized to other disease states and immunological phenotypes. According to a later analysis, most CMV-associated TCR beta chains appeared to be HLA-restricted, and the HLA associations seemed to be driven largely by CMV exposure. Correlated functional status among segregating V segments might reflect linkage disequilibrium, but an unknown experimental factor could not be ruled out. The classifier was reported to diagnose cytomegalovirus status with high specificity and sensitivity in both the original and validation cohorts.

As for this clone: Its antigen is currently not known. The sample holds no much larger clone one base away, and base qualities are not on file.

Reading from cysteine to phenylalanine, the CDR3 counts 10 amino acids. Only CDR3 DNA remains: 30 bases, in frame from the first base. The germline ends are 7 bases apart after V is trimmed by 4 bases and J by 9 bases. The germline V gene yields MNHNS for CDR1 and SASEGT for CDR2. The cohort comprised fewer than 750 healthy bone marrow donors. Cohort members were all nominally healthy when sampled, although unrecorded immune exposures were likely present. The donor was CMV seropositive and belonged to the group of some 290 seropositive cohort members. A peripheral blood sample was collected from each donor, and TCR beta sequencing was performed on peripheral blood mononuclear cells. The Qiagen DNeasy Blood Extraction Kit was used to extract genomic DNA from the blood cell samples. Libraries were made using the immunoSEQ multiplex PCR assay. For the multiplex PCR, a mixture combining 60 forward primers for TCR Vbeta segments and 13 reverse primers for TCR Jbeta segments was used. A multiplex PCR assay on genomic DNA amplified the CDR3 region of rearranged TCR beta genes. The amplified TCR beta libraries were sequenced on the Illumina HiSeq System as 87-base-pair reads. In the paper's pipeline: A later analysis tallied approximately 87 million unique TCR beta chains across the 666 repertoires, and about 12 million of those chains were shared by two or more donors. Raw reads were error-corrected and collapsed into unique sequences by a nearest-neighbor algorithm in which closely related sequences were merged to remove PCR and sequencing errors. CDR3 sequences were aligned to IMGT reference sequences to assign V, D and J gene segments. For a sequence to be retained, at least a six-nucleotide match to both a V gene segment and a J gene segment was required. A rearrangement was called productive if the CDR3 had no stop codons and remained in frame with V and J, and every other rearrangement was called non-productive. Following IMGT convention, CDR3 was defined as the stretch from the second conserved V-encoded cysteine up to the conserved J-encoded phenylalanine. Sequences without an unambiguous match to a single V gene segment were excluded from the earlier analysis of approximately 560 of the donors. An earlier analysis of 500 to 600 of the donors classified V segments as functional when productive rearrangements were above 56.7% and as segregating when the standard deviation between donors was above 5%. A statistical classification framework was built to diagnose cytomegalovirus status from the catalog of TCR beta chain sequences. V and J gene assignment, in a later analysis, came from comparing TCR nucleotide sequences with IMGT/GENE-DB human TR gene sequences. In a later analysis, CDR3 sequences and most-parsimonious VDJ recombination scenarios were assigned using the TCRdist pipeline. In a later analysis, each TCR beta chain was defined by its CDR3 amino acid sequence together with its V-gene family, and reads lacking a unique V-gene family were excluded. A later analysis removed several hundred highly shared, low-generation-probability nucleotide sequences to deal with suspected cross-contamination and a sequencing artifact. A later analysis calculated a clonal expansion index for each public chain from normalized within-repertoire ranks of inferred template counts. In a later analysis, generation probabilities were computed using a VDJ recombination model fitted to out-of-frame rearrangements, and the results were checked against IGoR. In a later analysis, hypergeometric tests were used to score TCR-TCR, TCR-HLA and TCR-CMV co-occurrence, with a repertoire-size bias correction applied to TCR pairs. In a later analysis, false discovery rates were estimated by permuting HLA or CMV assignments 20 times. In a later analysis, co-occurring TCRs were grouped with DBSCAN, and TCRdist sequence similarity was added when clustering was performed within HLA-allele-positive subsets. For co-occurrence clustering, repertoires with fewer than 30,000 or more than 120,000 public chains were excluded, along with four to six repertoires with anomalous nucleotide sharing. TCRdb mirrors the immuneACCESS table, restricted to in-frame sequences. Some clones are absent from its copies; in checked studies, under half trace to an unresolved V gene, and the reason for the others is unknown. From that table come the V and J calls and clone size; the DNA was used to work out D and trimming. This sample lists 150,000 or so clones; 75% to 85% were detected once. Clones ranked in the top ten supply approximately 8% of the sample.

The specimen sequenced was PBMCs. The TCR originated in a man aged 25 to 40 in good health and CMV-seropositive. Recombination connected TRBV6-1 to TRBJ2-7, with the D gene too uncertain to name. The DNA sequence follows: TGTGCCAGCAGTGGACCAGGGCAGTACTTC. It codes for CASSGPGQYF.